The rows below give T cell receptor beta chains drawn from one sample of a study of blood T cell repertoires in COVID-19. TCRdb's table, derived via immunoSEQ multiplex PCR, lists solely in-frame clones and lacks some. Of 130,000 to 150,000 clones listed, under 90% are singletons. The sample consisted of peripheral blood. The receptors shown here come from a woman older than 75 in a cohort sampled during active or convalescent COVID-19. Both conserved end residues are part of each CDR3. D genes are given only for firm matches. Size values are once, few and many counts, or a class for expanded clones, and some rows have none.

j_call,v_call,d_call,clone_size,cdr3_aa,cdr3_nt
TRBJ2-7,TRBV6-2/TRBV6-3,.,once,CASSYGRTYEQYF,TGTGCCAGCAGTTACGGCCGGACTTACGAGCAGTACTTC
TRBJ1-1,TRBV18,.,.,CASSRSGNSNTEAFF,TGTGCCAGCTCACGCTCAGGGAATTCGAACACTGAAGCTTTCTTT
TRBJ1-1,TRBV6-2/TRBV6-3,TRBD1,.,CASSRQGSGITEAFF,TGTGCCAGCAGTCGACAGGGTTCTGGGATCACTGAAGCTTTCTTT
TRBJ1-2,TRBV6-4,TRBD1,.,CASSDSALTGGYTF,TGTGCCAGCAGTGACTCGGCGTTGACAGGGGGGTACACCTTC
TRBJ2-5,TRBV3-1/TRBV3-2,TRBD2,once,CASSPSGGQETQYF,TGTGCCAGCAGCCCTAGCGGGGGGCAAGAGACCCAGTACTTC
TRBJ2-3,TRBV4-2,TRBD2,once,CASSQGAGVTDTQYF,TGTGCCAGCAGCCAAGGAGCGGGGGTTACAGATACGCAGTATTTT
TRBJ2-2,TRBV19,TRBD2,.,CASSPIAGAYAGELFF,TGTGCCAGTAGCCCGATAGCGGGGGCTTACGCCGGGGAGCTGTTTTTT
TRBJ2-2,TRBV5-4,TRBD1,.,CASSFIDRGRTGELFF,TGTGCCAGCAGCTTTATTGACAGGGGTCGCACCGGGGAGCTGTTTTTT
TRBJ1-4,TRBV19,.,.,CASSSGTQNEKLFF,TGTGCCAGTAGTTCAGGTACTCAAAATGAAAAACTGTTTTTT
TRBJ2-2,TRBV30,.,.,CAWSVDSFPTGELFF,TGTGCCTGGAGTGTAGACAGCTTCCCCACCGGGGAGCTGTTTTTT
TRBJ1-3,TRBV4-3,TRBD1,once,CASSPGTGFGNTIYF,TGCGCCAGCAGCCCGGGGACAGGGTTTGGAAACACCATATATTTT
TRBJ1-2,TRBV6-5,TRBD1,.,CASTYGAGGFGYTF,TGTGCCAGCACCTACGGGGCAGGGGGCTTTGGCTACACCTTC
TRBJ1-1,TRBV24-1,.,.,CATKKDPGDTEAFF,TGTGCCACCAAAAAAGATCCGGGGGACACTGAAGCTTTCTTT
TRBJ2-6,TRBV6-1,.,few,CASSEREISGANVLTF,TGTGCCAGCAGTGAAAGGGAGATATCTGGGGCCAACGTCCTGACTTTC
TRBJ1-4,TRBV24-1,TRBD1,.,CATNKNRDREGATNEKLFF,TGTGCCACCAACAAGAACCGGGACAGGGAGGGGGCTACTAATGAAAAACTGTTTTTT
TRBJ1-2,TRBV18,.,.,CASSPLDSGGGYTF,TGTGCCAGCTCACCACTGGACAGTGGGGGTGGCTACACCTTC
TRBJ2-4,TRBV4-3,TRBD1,.,CASSPRVADRGFQNIQYF,TGCGCCAGCAGCCCACGCGTAGCGGACAGGGGTTTCCAAAACATTCAGTACTTC
TRBJ1-2,TRBV4-1,.,.,CASSQDFWRVANYGYTF,TGCGCCAGCAGCCAAGATTTTTGGAGGGTAGCTAACTATGGCTACACCTTC
TRBJ2-3,TRBV28,TRBD1,.,CASILQGVPLDTQYF,TGTGCCAGCATCCTCCAGGGGGTACCACTCGATACGCAGTATTTT
TRBJ2-1,TRBV6-4,TRBD1,.,CASSVLPGQGSYGEQFF,TGTGCCAGCAGTGTCCTACCGGGACAGGGTAGTTATGGTGAGCAGTTCTTC
TRBJ1-2,TRBV6-5,TRBD1,.,CASFSGTGSRYGYTF,TGTGCCAGCTTTTCCGGGACAGGGAGTAGGTATGGCTACACCTTC
TRBJ2-5,TRBV5-1,.,.,CASSLDTRETQYF,TGCGCCAGCAGCTTGGATACGAGGGAGACCCAGTACTTC
TRBJ2-1,TRBV20-1,.,.,CSATGYNEQFF,TGCAGTGCTACGGGGTACAATGAGCAGTTCTTC